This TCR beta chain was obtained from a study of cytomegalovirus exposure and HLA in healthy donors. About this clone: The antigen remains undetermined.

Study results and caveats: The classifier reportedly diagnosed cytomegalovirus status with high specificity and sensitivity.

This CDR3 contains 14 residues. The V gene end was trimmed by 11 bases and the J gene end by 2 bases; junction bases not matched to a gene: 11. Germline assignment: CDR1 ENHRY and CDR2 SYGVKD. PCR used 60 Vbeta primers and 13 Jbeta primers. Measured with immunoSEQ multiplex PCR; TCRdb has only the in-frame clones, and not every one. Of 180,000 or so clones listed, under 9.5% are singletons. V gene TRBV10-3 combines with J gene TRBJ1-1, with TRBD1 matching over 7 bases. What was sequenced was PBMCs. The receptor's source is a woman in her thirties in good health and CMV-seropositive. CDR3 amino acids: CASRQGSVNTEAFF. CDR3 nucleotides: TGTGCCTCCAGACAGGGCTCAGTAAACACTGAAGCTTTCTTT.